These T cell receptor beta chains were read from a single sample in a study. Only in-frame clones appear in the TCRdb table, and some are missing; sequencing was by immunoSEQ multiplex PCR. The sample carries 68,000 or so clones, around 93% recorded once. The sequenced material came from PBMCs. Receptors were obtained from a man between 40 and 49 years old with rheumatoid arthritis. CDR3s leave out the opening cysteine and the closing phenylalanine or tryptophan.

J gene	V gene	CDR3 protein
TRBJ1-1	TRBV7-9	ASSFALTEAF
TRBJ2-7	TRBV10-3	AISESVGSTYEQY
TRBJ2-5	TRBV18	ASSPRGEETQY
TRBJ2-1	TRBV2	ASGLETSSYNEQF
TRBJ2-7	TRBV11-1	ASSTPTESYEQY
TRBJ1-2	TRBV27	ASSLLGGPNYGYT
TRBJ1-1	TRBV11-2	ASSLVGEGGNLNTEAF
TRBJ1-5	TRBV12-3/TRBV12-4	ASDLQGCQPQH
TRBJ2-1	TRBV29-1	SVEGTSGGTKQF
TRBJ1-6	TRBV3-1/TRBV3-2	ASSLTGNSPLH
TRBJ1-1	TRBV9	ASTQGANTEAF
TRBJ2-1	TRBV9	ASGRAELAVSSYNEQF
TRBJ2-7	TRBV18	ASSPPGTGLGIHEQY
TRBJ2-5	TRBV6-5	ASSPGQGGIKTQY
TRBJ1-2	TRBV15	ATSRDKPRGGDGYT
TRBJ2-2	TRBV12-3/TRBV12-4	ASSSTSAGELF
TRBJ2-7	TRBV19	ASSAGLRTYEQY
TRBJ2-7	TRBV5-4	ASSLRTGSYEQY
TRBJ2-7	TRBV15	ATSSLAGGYEQY
TRBJ2-1	TRBV3-1/TRBV3-2	ASSRLTGQGSAEQF
TRBJ1-2	TRBV5-1	ASSHSTPDRGNGYT
TRBJ1-4	TRBV18	ASSPRGNEKLF
TRBJ2-7	TRBV5-1	ASSLRTDYEQY
TRBJ1-6	TRBV7-2	ASSFVVRGGSYNSPLH
TRBJ1-5	TRBV20-1	SASRRGNQPQH
TRBJ1-1	TRBV3-1/TRBV3-2	ASSQEGRTEAF
TRBJ1-1	TRBV5-1	ASRIDPGTGNTEAF